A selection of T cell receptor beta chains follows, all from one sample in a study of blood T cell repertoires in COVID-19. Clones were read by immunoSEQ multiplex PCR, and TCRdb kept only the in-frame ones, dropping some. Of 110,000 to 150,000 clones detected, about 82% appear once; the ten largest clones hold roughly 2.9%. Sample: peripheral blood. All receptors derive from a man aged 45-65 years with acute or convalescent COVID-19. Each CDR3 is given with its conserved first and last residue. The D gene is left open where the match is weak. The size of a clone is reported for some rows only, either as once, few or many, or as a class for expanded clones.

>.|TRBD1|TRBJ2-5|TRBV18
CASSPPGQGPRGETQYF
TGTGCCAGCTCACCACCGGGACAGGGGCCCCGGGGAGAGACCCAGTACTTC
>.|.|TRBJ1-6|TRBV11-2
CASSADRSSYNSPLHF
TGTGCCAGCAGCGCTGACAGGAGCTCCTATAATTCACCCCTCCACTTT
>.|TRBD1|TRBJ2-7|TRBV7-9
CASSPPTGGSDEQYF
TGTGCCAGCAGCCCACCGACAGGGGGCTCGGACGAGCAGTACTTC
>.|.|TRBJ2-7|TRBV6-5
CASSYSIIASYEQYF
TGTGCCAGCAGTTACTCGATCATAGCCTCCTACGAGCAGTACTTC
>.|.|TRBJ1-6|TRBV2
CASSETGQRNSPLHF
TGTGCCAGCAGTGAAACTGGACAGAGGAATTCACCCCTCCACTTT
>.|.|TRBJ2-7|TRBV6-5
CASRRRLAWEQYF
TGTGCCAGCAGACGCCGTTTGGCTTGGGAGCAGTACTTC
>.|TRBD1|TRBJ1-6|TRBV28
CASSPGTENNSPLHF
TGTGCCAGCAGTCCTGGGACAGAAAATAATTCACCCCTCCACTTT
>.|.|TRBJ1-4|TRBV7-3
CASSLTQGEKLFF
TGTGCCAGCAGCTTAACCCAGGGGGAAAAACTGTTTTTT
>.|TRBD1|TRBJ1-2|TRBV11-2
CASSSGQGWGYTF
TGTGCCAGCAGCTCTGGACAGGGCTGGGGCTACACCTTC
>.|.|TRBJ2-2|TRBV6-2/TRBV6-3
CASSPDSLITGELFF
TGTGCCAGCAGTCCGGACAGTCTTATTACCGGGGAGCTGTTTTTT
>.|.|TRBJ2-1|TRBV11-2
CASSPRRALNEQFF
TGTGCCAGCAGCCCCCGGAGGGCCTTGAATGAGCAGTTCTTC
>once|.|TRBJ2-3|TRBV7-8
CASSPGLISDTQYF
TGTGCCAGCAGCCCCGGACTAATCTCAGATACGCAGTATTTT
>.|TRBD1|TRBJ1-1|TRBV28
CASSLGRQGSTEAFF
TGTGCCAGCAGTTTAGGGAGACAGGGTAGCACTGAAGCTTTCTTT
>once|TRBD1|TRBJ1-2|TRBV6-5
CASTFVQGADYTF
TGTGCCAGCACCTTTGTGCAGGGGGCAGACTACACCTTC
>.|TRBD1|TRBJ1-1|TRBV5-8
CASSPTGGQEAFF
TGTGCCAGCAGCCCGACAGGGGGCCAGGAAGCTTTCTTT
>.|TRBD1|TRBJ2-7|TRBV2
CASRGTGGPFYEQYF
TGTGCCAGCAGGGGGACAGGGGGCCCATTCTACGAGCAGTACTTC
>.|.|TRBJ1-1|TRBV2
CASLRGDTEAFF
TGTGCCAGCTTGCGGGGGGACACTGAAGCTTTCTTT
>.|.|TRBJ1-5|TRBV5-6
CASSPRSGYNQPQHF
TGTGCCAGCAGCCCGAGGTCCGGCTACAATCAGCCCCAGCATTTT
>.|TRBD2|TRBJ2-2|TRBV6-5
CASSYAGGPSGELFF
TGTGCCAGCAGTTACGCGGGAGGGCCATCCGGGGAGCTGTTTTTT
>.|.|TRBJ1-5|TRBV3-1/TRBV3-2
CASSQANRDQPQHF
TGTGCCAGCAGCCAAGCCAACAGGGATCAGCCCCAGCATTTT
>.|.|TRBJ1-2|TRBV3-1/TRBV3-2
CASSQLQQVYGYTF
TGTGCCAGCAGCCAACTACAACAGGTGTATGGCTACACCTTC
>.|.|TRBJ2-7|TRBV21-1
CASSNSGSRQTGGSYEQYF
TGTGCCAGCAGCAACAGCGGATCGCGGCAGACAGGGGGTTCCTACGAGCAGTACTTC
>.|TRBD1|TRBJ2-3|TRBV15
CATSRVDRGPDTQYF
TGTGCCACCAGCAGAGTTGACAGGGGCCCAGATACGCAGTATTTT
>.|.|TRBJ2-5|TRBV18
CASSPSGRGGETQYF
TGTGCCAGCTCACCGTCCGGCAGGGGCGGAGAGACCCAGTACTTC
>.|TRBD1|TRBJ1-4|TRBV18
CASSSGQGENEKLFF
TGTGCCAGCTCATCAGGACAGGGGGAGAATGAAAAACTGTTTTTT
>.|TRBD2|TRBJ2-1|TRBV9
CASSVDIAGASGNEQFF
TGTGCCAGCAGCGTAGACATAGCGGGAGCGAGCGGCAATGAGCAGTTCTTC
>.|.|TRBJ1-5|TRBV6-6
CASNYGQGLQPQHF
TGTGCCAGCAATTACGGTCAGGGTCTTCAGCCCCAGCATTTT
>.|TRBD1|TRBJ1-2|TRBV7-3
CASSSGTGNYGYTF
TGTGCCAGCAGCTCCGGGACAGGCAACTATGGCTACACCTTC
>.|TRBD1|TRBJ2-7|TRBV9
CASSPGQGGYEQYF
TGTGCCAGCAGCCCGGGACAGGGTGGCTACGAGCAGTACTTC
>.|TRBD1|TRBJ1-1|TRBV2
CASSRGQGNTEAFF
TGTGCCAGCAGTCGAGGACAGGGGAACACTGAAGCTTTCTTT
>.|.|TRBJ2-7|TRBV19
CASSKDRSGLYEQYF
TGTGCCAGTAGTAAAGACAGAAGTGGACTTTACGAGCAGTACTTC
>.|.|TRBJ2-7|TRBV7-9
CASSRTGAYEQYF
TGTGCCAGCAGCAGGACTGGGGCCTACGAGCAGTACTTC
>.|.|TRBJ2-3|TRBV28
CASSLRQSFRADTQYF
TGTGCCAGCAGTTTAAGACAGTCTTTCCGGGCAGATACGCAGTATTTT
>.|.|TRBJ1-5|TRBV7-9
CASSPDGQYQPQHF
TGTGCCAGCAGCCCGGACGGACAGTATCAGCCCCAGCATTTT
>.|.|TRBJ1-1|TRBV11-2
CASSLDYRRLFF
TGTGCCAGCAGCTTAGACTACAGACGTCTGTTCTTT
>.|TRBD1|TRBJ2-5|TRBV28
CASSPDRVETQYF
TGTGCCAGCAGCCCGGACAGGGTGGAGACCCAGTACTTC
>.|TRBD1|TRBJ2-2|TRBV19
CASSIRGQALELFF
TGTGCCAGTAGTATTCGAGGACAGGCACTGGAGCTGTTTTTT
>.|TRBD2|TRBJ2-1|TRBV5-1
CASSLVSGVLNEQFF
TGCGCCAGCAGCTTGGTAAGCGGGGTCTTAAATGAGCAGTTCTTC
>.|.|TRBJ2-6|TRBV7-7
CASSSSSGANVLTF
TGTGCTAGCAGCTCATCCTCTGGGGCCAACGTCCTGACTTTC
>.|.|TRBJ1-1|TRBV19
CASSWPGENTEAFF
TGTGCCAGTAGTTGGCCAGGGGAAAACACTGAAGCTTTCTTT
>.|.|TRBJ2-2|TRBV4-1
CASSQVSSGAGELFF
TGCGCCAGCAGCCAAGTGTCTAGTGGCGCCGGGGAGCTGTTTTTT
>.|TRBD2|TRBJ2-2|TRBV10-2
CASSESASGGAGELFF
TGCGCCAGCAGTGAGTCGGCTAGCGGGGGGGCCGGGGAGCTGTTTTTT
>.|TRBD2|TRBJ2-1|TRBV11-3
CASSLPGGGRNEQFF
TGTGCCAGCAGCCTCCCGGGAGGTGGTAGAAATGAGCAGTTCTTC
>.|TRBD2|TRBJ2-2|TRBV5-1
CASSFGLADTGELFF
TGCGCCAGCAGCTTTGGTCTAGCGGACACCGGGGAGCTGTTTTTT
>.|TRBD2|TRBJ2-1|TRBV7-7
CASSPGLAGVHEQFF
TGTGCTAGCAGCCCGGGACTAGCGGGAGTTCATGAGCAGTTCTTC
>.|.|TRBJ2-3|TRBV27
CASSSQSQGTDTQYF
TGTGCCAGCAGTTCTCAAAGTCAGGGCACAGATACGCAGTATTTT
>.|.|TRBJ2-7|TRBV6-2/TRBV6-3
CASSSPSVYEQYF
TGTGCCAGCAGTTCCCCTTCAGTATACGAGCAGTACTTC
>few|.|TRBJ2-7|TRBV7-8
CASSLAFLYEQYF
TGTGCCAGCAGCTTAGCGTTCCTCTACGAGCAGTACTTC
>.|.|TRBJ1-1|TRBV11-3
CASSEMGSSAFF
TGTGCCAGCAGCGAAATGGGGAGTTCAGCTTTCTTT
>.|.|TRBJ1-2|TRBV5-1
CASSLGQVLQEGYTF
TGCGCCAGCAGCTTGGGACAGGTTTTACAGGAGGGCTACACCTTC
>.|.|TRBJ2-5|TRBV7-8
CASSLSGSGGETQYF
TGTGCCAGCAGCTTAAGTGGCTCGGGTGGGGAGACCCAGTACTTC
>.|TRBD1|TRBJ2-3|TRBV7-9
CASSLSTGTGYPDTQYF
TGTGCCAGCAGCCTAAGTACCGGGACAGGGTACCCAGATACGCAGTATTTT
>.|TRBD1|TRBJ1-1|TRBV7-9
CASRTGGTNTEAFF
TGTGCCAGTCGGACAGGGGGGACGAACACTGAAGCTTTCTTT
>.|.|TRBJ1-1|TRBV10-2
CASSVAENTEAFF
TGCGCCAGCAGTGTTGCAGAGAACACTGAAGCTTTCTTT